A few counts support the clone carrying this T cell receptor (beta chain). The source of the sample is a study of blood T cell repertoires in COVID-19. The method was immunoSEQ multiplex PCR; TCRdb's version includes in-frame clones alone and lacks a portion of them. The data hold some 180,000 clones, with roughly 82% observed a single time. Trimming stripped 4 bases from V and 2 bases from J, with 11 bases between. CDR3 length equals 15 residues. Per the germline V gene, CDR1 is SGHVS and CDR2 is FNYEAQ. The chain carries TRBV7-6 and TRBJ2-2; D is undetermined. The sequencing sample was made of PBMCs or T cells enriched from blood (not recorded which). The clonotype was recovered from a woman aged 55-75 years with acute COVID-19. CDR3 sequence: CASSSVVGNTGELFF. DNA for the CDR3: TGTGCCAGCAGCTCAGTAGTGGGCAACACCGGGGAGCTGTTTTTT.